What follows describes a single TCR beta chain. Its cognate antigen is unknown. The PCR ran on 60 Vbeta and 13 Jbeta primers. Repertoires were generated with immunoSEQ multiplex PCR, while TCRdb's copy carries only in-frame clones and drops some. The repertoire holds tens of thousands of clones, with under 9% as singletons. These data come from a study of cytomegalovirus exposure and HLA in healthy donors. Study-wide results and caveats: TCR beta chains numbering 164 were designated cytomegalovirus-associated. Later analysis suggested most CMV-associated TCR beta chains were HLA-restricted. In a later analysis, TCR beta V- and J-gene trimming was associated with a missense DCLRE1C variant.

Trimming shortened V by 3 bases and J by 5 bases, and 17 bases separated the two germline ends. This CDR3 region has 16 residues. Germline V gene lookup returns CDR1 SGHDN and CDR2 FVKESK. The V and J genes are TRBV14 and TRBJ2-1; no reliable D call. Material for sequencing was PBMCs. The TCR originated in a man aged 45-65 years in good health and CMV-seronegative. The CDR3 sequence is CASSHLGSGAHNEQFF. CDR3 nucleotides: TGTGCCAGCAGCCATTTAGGATCCGGAGCCCACAATGAGCAGTTCTTC.